The rows below give T cell receptor beta chains drawn from one sample of a study of blood T cell repertoires in COVID-19. This table comes from immunoSEQ multiplex PCR, and its TCRdb copy is limited to in-frame clones, with some not included. The repertoire holds about 290,000 clones, around 85% seen once, with around 3.9% in the top ten. The sample taken for sequencing was peripheral blood. The receptors originated from a woman between 45 and 60 years old with active or convalescent COVID-19. The CDR3 runs from the conserved cysteine through the conserved F or W. Each record gives: D gene, J gene, clone size, V gene, CDR3 protein, CDR3 DNA. D genes are given only for firm matches. Not every row has a clone size; where given, it reads once, few, many or a size class.

>TRBD1|TRBJ2-2|.|TRBV11-2
CASSSFLDRVGHGELFF
TGTGCCAGCAGCTCATTTCTGGACAGGGTCGGACACGGGGAGCTGTTTTTT
>.|TRBJ1-3|.|TRBV5-1
CASSISGANGNTIYF
TGCGCCAGCAGCATCTCAGGGGCAAACGGAAACACCATATATTTT
>TRBD1|TRBJ1-5|.|TRBV29-1
CSVSGTGDQPQHF
TGCAGCGTATCCGGGACAGGGGATCAGCCCCAGCATTTT
>.|TRBJ2-2|.|TRBV5-4
CASSPEGRGTGELFF
TGTGCCAGCAGCCCGGAGGGGCGTGGGACCGGGGAGCTGTTTTTT
>.|TRBJ1-1|few|TRBV9
CASSVGEGDTEAFF
TGTGCCAGCAGCGTAGGGGAGGGGGACACTGAAGCTTTCTTT
>TRBD1|TRBJ1-2|.|TRBV23-1
CASSHTGGAGGYTF
TGCGCCAGCAGTCACACAGGGGGCGCCGGTGGCTACACCTTC
>.|TRBJ1-1|.|TRBV6-5
CASSPLGGALRAFF
TGTGCCAGCAGCCCCCTGGGAGGTGCCCTCAGAGCTTTCTTT
>TRBD2|TRBJ2-7|.|TRBV19
CASRNSGSRSYEQYF
TGTGCCAGTAGGAATAGCGGGAGTCGTTCCTACGAGCAGTACTTC
>.|TRBJ1-2|.|TRBV18
CASSPPGQYRNYGYTF
TGTGCCAGCTCACCACCCGGACAGTATCGTAACTATGGCTACACCTTC
>.|TRBJ1-4|.|TRBV6-1
CASSASGAGVGTTNEKLFF
TGTGCCAGCAGTGCCAGTGGGGCAGGCGTTGGTACAACTAATGAAAAACTGTTTTTT
>TRBD1|TRBJ2-7|.|TRBV19
CASSIFFSGTGAYEQYF
TGTGCCAGTAGTATATTTTTCTCCGGGACAGGGGCTTACGAGCAGTACTTC
>.|TRBJ1-6|.|TRBV28
CASSSTGPYNSPLHF
TGTGCCAGCAGTTCCACAGGTCCCTATAATTCACCCCTCCACTTT
>.|TRBJ1-2|.|TRBV6-2/TRBV6-3
CASSYSRQLGGYTF
TGTGCCAGCAGTTACTCGCGACAGTTAGGTGGCTACACCTTC
>TRBD1|TRBJ1-2|.|TRBV27
CASSPRQGGYGYTF
TGTGCCAGCAGTCCGAGACAGGGGGGTTATGGCTACACCTTC
>TRBD1|TRBJ2-7|once|TRBV7-9
CASSPPGQGYEQYF
TGTGCCAGCAGCCCTCCGGGACAGGGCTACGAGCAGTACTTC
>TRBD2|TRBJ2-3|.|TRBV18
CASSPTAGGSTDTQYF
TGTGCCAGCTCACCAACAGCGGGGGGGAGCACAGATACGCAGTATTTT
>TRBD1|TRBJ1-5|.|TRBV12-3/TRBV12-4
CASSVTGDQPQHF
TGTGCCAGCAGTGTCACAGGGGATCAGCCCCAGCATTTT
>.|TRBJ2-7|.|TRBV10-3
CAISERGQNEQYF
TGTGCCATCAGTGAAAGGGGACAAAACGAGCAGTACTTC
>.|TRBJ1-2|.|TRBV4-1
CASSQDPGGRGYTF
TGCGCCAGCAGCCAAGATCCCGGGGGAAGAGGCTACACCTTC
>.|TRBJ1-3|.|TRBV2
CASSEAWGGSLESGGNTIYF
TGTGCCAGCAGTGAAGCGTGGGGAGGATCCCTCGAGTCGGGGGGAAACACCATATATTTT
>TRBD1|TRBJ2-7|.|TRBV13
CASTLRQGAHEQYF
TGTGCCAGCACCCTCCGGCAGGGGGCCCACGAGCAGTACTTC
>.|TRBJ1-4|.|TRBV21-1
CASTYAGPQGTRPPNEKLFF
TGTGCCAGCACCTACGCCGGGCCACAGGGAACGAGGCCACCTAATGAAAAACTGTTTTTT
>TRBD2|TRBJ2-5|.|TRBV9
CASSVRGTSDQETQYF
TGTGCCAGCAGCGTAAGAGGCACTAGCGACCAAGAGACCCAGTACTTC
>.|TRBJ1-2|.|TRBV3-1/TRBV3-2
CASSQASPYGYTF
TGTGCCAGCAGCCAAGCCAGTCCTTATGGCTACACCTTC
>TRBD2|TRBJ2-2|.|TRBV4-1
CASSQSAGGFPGELFF
TGCGCCAGCAGCCAGTCGGCGGGAGGGTTTCCCGGGGAGCTGTTTTTT
>.|TRBJ2-1|.|TRBV5-1
CASSHSTDNEQFF
TGCGCCAGCAGCCACTCGACAGACAATGAGCAGTTCTTC
>TRBD1|TRBJ2-7|once|TRBV7-9
CASSPRQGTYEQYF
TGTGCCAGCAGCCCCCGACAGGGCACCTACGAGCAGTACTTC
>TRBD2|TRBJ2-1|.|TRBV7-9
CASSPPATSGTYNEQFF
TGTGCCAGCAGCCCCCCCGCCACTAGCGGGACCTACAATGAGCAGTTCTTC
>.|TRBJ2-2|many|TRBV5-1
CASSPPSSTGELFF
TGCGCCAGCAGCCCTCCATCGAGTACCGGGGAGCTGTTTTTT
>.|TRBJ1-1|.|TRBV28
CACLSGVGGTEAFF
TGTGCCTGCCTTTCAGGAGTGGGGGGCACTGAAGCTTTCTTT
>TRBD1|TRBJ2-7|.|TRBV19
CASSPGQGGYEQYF
TGTGCCAGTAGCCCGGGACAGGGAGGTTACGAGCAGTACTTC
>.|TRBJ2-1|.|TRBV27
CASRTLALAVNEQFF
TGTGCCAGCAGGACACTAGCCTTAGCGGTCAATGAGCAGTTCTTC
>.|TRBJ2-1|.|TRBV5-1
CASSLSSSGDYNEQFF
TGCGCCAGCAGCTTATCCTCAAGCGGAGATTACAATGAGCAGTTCTTC
>.|TRBJ2-7|once|TRBV2
CASRGGAYEQYF
TGTGCCAGCAGAGGGGGAGCTTACGAGCAGTACTTC
>.|TRBJ2-7|.|TRBV18
CASSLSGPYEQYF
TGTGCCAGCTCACTCTCGGGTCCCTACGAGCAGTACTTC
>.|TRBJ2-1|once|TRBV7-3
CASSLIRRGNDEQFF
TGTGCCAGCAGCTTAATCAGGAGAGGGAATGATGAGCAGTTCTTC
>.|TRBJ2-3|.|TRBV5-6
CASSLASTDTQYF
TGTGCCAGCAGCTTAGCTAGCACAGATACGCAGTATTTT